This T cell receptor (beta chain) stems from a study of cytomegalovirus exposure and HLA in healthy donors. Study-level findings and limits: Of the V segments, some could not be distinguished, including TRBV6-2 and TRBV6-3, and were excluded. Another analysis was done later, and it associated 17,000 or so TCR beta sequences with HLA alleles at 0.05 false discovery rate. The authors considered a cluster of highly shared sequence variants likely to be a sequencing artifact. In a later analysis, TCR beta V- and J-gene trimming showed a link to a missense DCLRE1C variant.

Primers included in the PCR were 60 Vbeta and 13 Jbeta primers. The table came from immunoSEQ multiplex PCR; TCRdb's copy has only in-frame clones and leaves some out. The top ten hold about 0.71% of the sample, which has 100,000 to 150,000 clones, 80% to 85% seen once. The germline V and J ends were trimmed by 3 bases and 3 bases, with 22 bases remaining between them. This CDR3 comprises 17 residues. As for this clone: The antigen is not known.

The material sequenced was PBMCs. The chain couples TRBV5-3 to TRBJ2-7, with D possibly matching TRBD1 (6 bases). TRBV5-3 is filed as an ORF, its function uncertain. The receptor was derived from a man between 18 and 29 years old in good health and CMV-seronegative. CDR3 nucleotides: TGTGCCAGAAGCTCTCCGGGACAAAGGGGCCATCTCTACGAGCAGTACTTC. Residues: CARSSPGQRGHLYEQYF.